The rows below give T cell receptor beta chains drawn from one sample of a study of CD8+ T cells in alopecia areata. Repertoires were generated with immunoSEQ multiplex PCR, while TCRdb's copy carries only in-frame clones and drops some. The sample consists of under 200,000 clones, around three fifths of them appearing once. This specimen was CD4+ T cells sorted from blood, taken at week 24, from a patient treated with tofacitinib. These receptors all come from a human donor with alopecia areata. Each CDR3 is given with its conserved first and last residue. The order of the fields is D gene, J gene, V gene, clone size, CDR3 protein, CDR3 DNA. A D gene is named only where the DNA matches it firmly. A row's size may be missing; if present it is once, few, many or a size class.

.,TRBJ2-5,TRBV30,.,CAWGQGETQYF,TGTGCCTGGGGGCAAGGGGAGACCCAGTACTTC
.,TRBJ1-1,TRBV5-1,many,CASSLGAVNTEAFF,TGCGCCAGCAGCTTGGGGGCAGTGAACACTGAAGCTTTCTTT
.,TRBJ2-7,TRBV29-1,.,CSVGPPNHEQYF,TGCAGCGTTGGACCACCCAACCACGAGCAGTACTTC
TRBD2,TRBJ2-2,TRBV5-1,.,CASSRKGLAASNTGELFF,TGCGCCAGCAGCAGAAAGGGGCTAGCGGCATCGAACACCGGGGAGCTGTTTTTT
.,TRBJ1-1,TRBV11-1,.,CASSAKSMSTEAFF,TGTGCCAGCAGCGCTAAGTCTATGAGCACTGAAGCTTTCTTT
.,TRBJ2-5,TRBV6-6,.,CASSPGRETQYF,TGTGCCAGCAGCCCCGGCAGGGAGACCCAGTACTTC
.,TRBJ1-5,TRBV2,.,CASSDMFSNQPQHF,TGTGCCAGCAGTGACATGTTTAGCAATCAGCCCCAGCATTTT
TRBD1,TRBJ2-7,TRBV2,.,CASSVPGGQGNYEQYF,TGTGCCAGCAGTGTCCCCGGCGGACAGGGGAATTACGAGCAGTACTTC
.,TRBJ2-4,TRBV23-1,.,CASSQGSNIQYF,TGCGCCAGCAGTCAGGGGTCTAACATTCAGTACTTC
.,TRBJ2-5,TRBV10-3,few,CAISVGGVEETQYF,TGTGCCATCAGTGTGGGAGGAGTCGAAGAGACCCAGTACTTC
TRBD1,TRBJ1-5,TRBV15,.,CATSRDRWTGHNQPQHF,TGTGCCACCAGCAGAGATCGCTGGACAGGACACAATCAGCCCCAGCATTTT
.,TRBJ2-1,TRBV4-1,.,CASSPHSQGEQFF,TGCGCCAGCAGCCCCCACTCGCAAGGGGAGCAGTTCTTC
.,TRBJ1-5,TRBV15,.,CATSRDQGSNQPQHF,TGTGCCACCAGCAGAGACCAGGGTAGCAATCAGCCCCAGCATTTT
TRBD2,TRBJ2-5,TRBV10-3,.,CAISESNGGGQETQYF,TGTGCCATCAGTGAGTCGAACGGGGGGGGACAAGAGACCCAGTACTTC
TRBD1,TRBJ1-2,TRBV4-2,.,CASNRDSYGYTF,TGTGCCAGCAACCGGGACAGCTATGGCTACACCTTC
.,TRBJ2-3,TRBV30,.,CAGSRDTDTQYF,TGTGCCGGTAGCAGGGACACAGATACGCAGTATTTT
.,TRBJ1-1,TRBV30,.,CAWGAGWNTEAFF,TGTGCCTGGGGGGCAGGCTGGAACACTGAAGCTTTCTTT
.,TRBJ2-2,TRBV25-1,few,CASSRATGELFF,TGTGCCAGCAGTAGGGCCACCGGGGAGCTGTTTTTT
.,TRBJ2-7,TRBV18,.,CASSPGIGQDEQYF,TGTGCCAGCTCCCCAGGGATAGGGCAGGACGAGCAGTACTTC
TRBD2,TRBJ2-6,TRBV7-9,.,CASSLSGASGANVLTF,TGTGCCAGCAGTCTTAGCGGGGCCTCTGGGGCCAACGTCCTGACTTTC
.,TRBJ1-3,TRBV4-1,.,CASSQDRRDPTSGNTIYF,TGCGCCAGCAGCCAAGACCGGAGGGACCCTACCTCTGGAAACACCATATATTTT
.,TRBJ1-2,TRBV29-1,.,CSVEGVSYGYTF,TGCAGCGTTGAGGGCGTGAGCTATGGCTACACCTTC
.,TRBJ1-1,TRBV18,few,CASSPDSVLNTEAFF,TGTGCCAGCTCACCAGATAGTGTCTTGAACACTGAAGCTTTCTTT
.,TRBJ1-1,TRBV30,.,CAWSPLSGMNTEAFF,TGTGCCTGGAGCCCGCTGAGTGGGATGAACACTGAAGCTTTCTTT
.,TRBJ1-5,TRBV9,once,CASSVGGQGGDQPQHF,TGTGCCAGCAGCGTAGGAGGGCAGGGTGGCGATCAGCCCCAGCATTTT
TRBD1,TRBJ1-1,TRBV5-1,.,CASSLEVGTGEAFF,TGCGCCAGCAGCTTGGAAGTAGGGACAGGTGAAGCTTTCTTT
.,TRBJ2-5,TRBV29-1,few,CSAEGAVETQYF,TGCAGCGCCGAGGGAGCGGTAGAGACCCAGTACTTC
.,TRBJ2-7,TRBV11-2,.,CASSLEQVWYEQYF,TGTGCCAGCAGCTTAGAACAGGTTTGGTACGAGCAGTACTTC
.,TRBJ2-7,TRBV5-1,.,CASSSPTAISYEQYF,TGCGCCAGCAGCTCCCCGACAGCGATCTCCTACGAGCAGTACTTC
.,TRBJ1-1,TRBV5-6,.,CASSYTGKTAFF,TGTGCCAGCAGTTATACCGGGAAAACAGCTTTCTTT
.,TRBJ2-1,TRBV30,.,CAWSAGVSYNEQFF,TGTGCCTGGAGTGCGGGGGTGTCCTACAATGAGCAGTTCTTC
TRBD2,TRBJ2-5,TRBV10-3,.,CAISVGGGALETQYF,TGTGCCATCAGTGTCGGCGGGGGGGCTTTGGAGACCCAGTACTTC
TRBD2,TRBJ2-7,TRBV30,.,CAWSVDVRGYEQYF,TGTGCCTGGAGTGTAGACGTGCGGGGGTACGAGCAGTACTTC
.,TRBJ2-1,TRBV20-1,.,CSATVQNEQFF,TGCAGTGCTACGGTTCAGAATGAGCAGTTCTTC
.,TRBJ1-6,TRBV5-1,few,CASSLVGNENSPLHF,TGCGCCAGCAGCTTGGTAGGGAATGAAAATTCACCCCTCCACTTT
.,TRBJ2-7,TRBV7-2,.,CASSLDRVKVYEQYF,TGTGCCAGCAGCTTAGACAGGGTTAAGGTCTACGAGCAGTACTTC